This T cell receptor beta chain was captured in a study of human T cells and chemical hapten exposure. Overall study findings and caveats: With regard to DPC sensitization, TCRs above 1 in 1000 frequency did not change.

Per the authors' pipeline: Per-sample TCR counts ranged from 23,224 to 690,600, median around 88,000. MiXCR was run by TCRdb on the RACE reads, yielding one entry per CDR3 protein. These V and J calls originate from TCRdb's pipeline instead of the authors' own analysis. The sample comprises more than 55,000 distinct CDR3 sequences, roughly a tenth of which are singletons, and roughly 9.1% rests with the top ten. Germline values: CDR1 SGHAT, CDR2 FQNNGV. This CDR3 comprises 16 residues. Trimming stripped 0 bases from V and 1 base from J, with 12 bases between. Time point indicated: pre-sensitization, week 0. Treatment noted: therapeutic diphenylcyclopropenone sensitization with weekly scalp DPC. Blood draws preceded each patch test application. The table lists this clonotype with a few counts. Antigen: not known.

The sample in question was whole blood, obtained in connection with sensitization to the hapten diphenylcyclopropenone (DPC). This sequence was found in a man aged 35-49 years with alopecia areata. Some clones in this sample may be carry-over from other donors' samples. The chain links TRBV11-2 to TRBJ2-5; D is possibly TRBD1 (6 bases). For the CDR3, the DNA is TGTGCCAGCAGCTTAGATTTGGAGACAGGCCAAGAGACCCAGTACTTC. This encodes CASSLDLETGQETQYF. Full variable domain (outside the CDR3, taken from reference TRBV11-2 and TRBJ2-5): EAGVAQSPRYKIIEKRQSVAFWCNPISGHATLYWYQQILGQGPKLLIQFQNNGVVDDSQLPKDRFSAERLKGVDSTLKIQPAKLEDSAVYLCASSLDLETGQETQYFGPGTRLLVL.